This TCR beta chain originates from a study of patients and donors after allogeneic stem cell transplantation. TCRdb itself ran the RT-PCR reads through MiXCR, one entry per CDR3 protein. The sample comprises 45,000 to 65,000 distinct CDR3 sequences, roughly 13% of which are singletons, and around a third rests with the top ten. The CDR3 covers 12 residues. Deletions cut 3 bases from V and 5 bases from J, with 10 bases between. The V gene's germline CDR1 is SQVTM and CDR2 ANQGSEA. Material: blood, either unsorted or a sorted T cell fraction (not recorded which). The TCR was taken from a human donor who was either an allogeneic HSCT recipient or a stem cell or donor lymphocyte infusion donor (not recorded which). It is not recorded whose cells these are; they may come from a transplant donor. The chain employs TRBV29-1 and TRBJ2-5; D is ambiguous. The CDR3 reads CSVDVGYETQYF. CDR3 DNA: TGCAGCGTTGATGTAGGGTACGAGACCCAGTACTTC.